The T cell receptor (beta chain) described here comes from a study of T cells after yellow fever vaccination. Overall study context: Preparing low-cell-number fractions relied on SMART-Seq v4 Ultra Low Input.

MiXCR, run by TCRdb on the 5' RACE reads, gives a single entry per CDR3 protein. Of fewer than 450,000 distinct CDR3 sequences in the sample, roughly 8.6% were seen once. With regard to this clonotype: The target antigen is unknown.

Overall study results and limits: Abundant bulk-derived clonotypes could contaminate FACS-sorted repertoires. Weaker overall, the secondary response nonetheless peaked faster (day 5 versus 15).

Per the germline V gene, CDR1 is SGHVS and CDR2 is FNYEAQ. Unmatched junction bases numbered 8, after V lost 4 bases and J lost 7 bases. This CDR3 is 15 amino acids long. The V and J genes are TRBV7-6 and TRBJ2-1; 9 bases map to TRBD1. This receptor was obtained from a young man who received the YFV17D yellow fever vaccine. The starting material was PBMCs, obtained roughly 47 days after the first yellow fever vaccination. CDR3 loop: CASSSPRGQGNEQFF. DNA of the CDR3: TGTGCCAGCAGCTCACCTCGGGGACAGGGAAATGAGCAGTTCTTC.